This TCR beta chain appears in the sequencing data of a study of blood T cell repertoires in COVID-19. The overall study: In each case, the material was cDNA or gDNA derived from T cells, B-cell-depleted T cells, or PBMCs.

Original methodology: Estimated nucleated cell counts came from reference gene primer amplification. Assay used: immunoSEQ multiplex PCR; TCRdb lists only in-frame clones, some missing. V and J calls and clone size are those listed in that table; D and trimming were worked out from the DNA. The table includes about 150,000 clones, around four fifths detected once. Germline trimming cut 4 bases from V and 8 bases from J; bases unmatched to any gene: 5. There are 15 residues in the CDR3. CDR1 LNHDA and CDR2 SQIVND come from the germline V gene (reference sequence). Sequenced input: PBMCs or T cells enriched from blood (not recorded which). The V call is TRBV19, the J call TRBJ2-1; 13 bases align to TRBD2. The sequence was obtained from a man over 45 who had recovered from COVID-19. CDR3: CASSTTSGGRDEQFF. The CDR3 DNA reads as TGTGCCAGTAGTACGACTAGCGGGGGGCGTGATGAGCAGTTCTTC. The variable domain in full, with the rest retrieved from reference TRBV19 and TRBJ2-1, is DGGITQSPKYLFRKEGQNVTLSCEQNLNHDAMYWYRQDPGQGLRLIYYSQIVNDFQKGDIAEGYSVSREKKESFPLTVTSAQKNPTAFYLCASSTTSGGRDEQFFGPGTRLTVL.